The 26 T cell receptor beta chains reported below all come from one sample, sequenced in a study of early T cells in non-severe SARS-CoV-2 infection. TCRdb recomputed calls from the 5' RACE reads with MiXCR, one row per CDR3 protein. The sample records around 48,000 distinct CDR3 sequences, over 10% being singletons. Sequencing was done on a sample of whole blood. Every receptor here comes from an adult who was a healthcare worker with PCR-confirmed SARS-CoV-2 infection or an uninfected control (not recorded which).

This clonotype was detected ten times or more. The rearrangement links TRBV7-9 to TRBJ1-2; 8 bases agree with TRBD1. V lost 8 bases, J lost 5 bases, and 1 base stayed unmatched. There are 11 residues in the CDR3. The germline CDR1 and CDR2 sequences are SEHNR and FQNEAQ (reference sequence). CDR3 sequence: CASGTGYGYTF. The CDR3 nucleotides are TGTGCCAGCGGGACAGGTTATGGCTACACCTTC.

The chain employs TRBV6-6 and TRBJ1-3; unclear D gene. Germline-derived CDR1 and CDR2 are MNHNY and SVGAGI (reference sequence). This CDR3 region has 17 residues. V lost 0 bases and J 8 bases, leaving 20 bases between the germline ends. Here the CDR3 DNA reads TGTGCCAGCAGTTACTCGAGCACAGCCTTTGAGGGAGACACCATATATTTT. This encodes CASSYSSTAFEGDTIYF.

The genes are TRBV4-1 and TRBJ2-1, with TRBD2 matching over 7 bases. CDR3 length: 16 residues. Germline V CDR1 and CDR2: MGHRA, YSYEKL. Unmatched junction bases numbered 10, after V lost 1 base and J lost 7 bases. As DNA, the CDR3 is TGCGCCAGCAGCCAAGTCCCTCACCAGGGACTAAATGAGCAGTTCTTC. Amino acid sequence: CASSQVPHQGLNEQFF.

The chain couples TRBV27 to TRBJ1-5; D may be TRBD1 (5 bases). The CDR3 loop spans 14 amino acids. The V gene lost 3 bases and the J gene lost 3 bases, with 9 bases spanning the gap. Germline CDR1 is MNHEY and CDR2 is SMNVEV (reference sequence). In DNA form, the CDR3 reads TGTGCCAGCAGTTTGGGGACCCTCAATCAGCCCCAGCATTTT. The encoded protein is CASSLGTLNQPQHF.

This clonotype was counted at least ten times. The V and J genes are TRBV6-5 and TRBJ1-1; possibly TRBD1 for D (6 bases). This CDR3 spans 11 amino acids. V lost 5 bases and J 8 bases, leaving 9 bases between the germline ends. Germline-derived CDR1 and CDR2 are MNHEY and SVGAGI. CDR3 sequence (DNA): TGTGCCAGCAGTCAGGGGACAGAAGCTTTCTTT. This sequence encodes CASSQGTEAFF.

About this clonotype itself: This may be a read error: a much more frequent sequence differs by one nucleotide. The chain is built from TRBV6-4 and TRBJ1-6, with TRBD1 identical over 9 bases. The CDR3 extends over 13 amino acids. The J segment lost 10 bases and the V segment lost 8 bases, leaving 6 bases of the junction unmatched. Germline V CDR1 and CDR2: MRHNA, SNTAGT. The DNA for the CDR3 is TGTGCCAGCCGTAGGGACAGGGAATCACCCCTCCACTTT. Translating it yields CASRRDRESPLHF.

At least ten counts were recorded for this clonotype. The chain links TRBV18 to TRBJ1-4; possibly TRBD1 for D (5 bases). The CDR3 length is 18 residues. V lost 3 bases, J lost 0 bases, and 17 bases lay in between. Looked up from germline, CDR1 is KGHSH and CDR2 is LQKENI. This CDR3 reads CASSPRGPVLATNEKLFF. The CDR3 nucleotides are TGTGCCAGCTCACCCCGGGGCCCGGTCCTTGCAACTAATGAAAAACTGTTTTTT.

CDR3 nucleotides: TGTGCCAGCAGCTTAGTGGCAGGGGGCTATCAGCCCCAGCATTTT. Translating it yields CASSLVAGGYQPQHF. V usage is TRBV7-2 and J usage is TRBJ1-5; 8 nucleotides agree with TRBD1. This CDR3 has 15 amino acids. Looked up from germline, CDR1 is SGHTA and CDR2 is FQGNSA. The ends lost 1 base at V and 5 bases at J; junction bases unmatched: 4.

This clonotype was observed many times. This rearrangement joins TRBV7-9 to TRBJ2-7; TRBD2 aligns across 7 bases. V trimming: 4 bases; J trimming: 0 bases; junction bases outside the gene matches: 9. The germline V gene has CDR1 SEHNR and CDR2 FQNEAQ (reference sequence). CDR3 length: 16 amino acids. CDR3 nucleotides: TGTGCCAGCAGCTCAGCGGGGCGCTCTAGCTCCTACGAGCAGTACTTC. It is translated as CASSSAGRSSSYEQYF.

The chain links TRBV14 to TRBJ1-2, with a possible D match to TRBD1 (6 bases). V was cut by 0 bases and J by 7 bases, with 15 bases left in between. This CDR3 has 15 residues. Germline CDR1 SGHDN, CDR2 FVKESK. The CDR3 sequence: CASSQDLGALSGYTF. For the CDR3, the DNA is TGTGCCAGCAGCCAAGATTTGGGGGCGCTTAGTGGCTACACCTTC.

This clonotype was counted between two and nine times. V and J are TRBV3-1 and TRBJ2-1; weak D call: TRBD2 (6 bases). The V end was cut by 1 base, the J end by 5 bases, with 21 bases between. This CDR3 contains 18 residues. Looked up from germline, CDR1 is LGHDT and CDR2 is YNNKEL (reference sequence). The CDR3: CASSQAGRASGRNNEQFF. The CDR3, as DNA: TGTGCCAGCAGCCAAGCGGGTAGGGCCAGCGGGCGAAACAATGAGCAGTTCTTC.

The genes are TRBV3-1 and TRBJ1-1; D unclear. V was clipped by 2 bases and J by 1 base, with 8 bases between them. This CDR3 has 14 amino acids. CDR1 and CDR2 (germline): LGHDT, YNNKEL (reference sequence). The CDR3 here is CASSQLEGNTEAFF. CDR3 nucleotides: TGTGCCAGCAGCCAATTGGAGGGGAACACTGAAGCTTTCTTT.

The sample holds many counts of this clonotype. V and J are TRBV6-6 and TRBJ2-5; 7 positions agree with TRBD2. The CDR3 spans 14 residues. V lost 7 bases, J lost 7 bases, and 12 bases stayed unmatched. CDR1 and CDR2 from the germline V gene are MNHNY and SVGAGI (reference sequence). CDR3 sequence: CASKDGGSSVTQYF. In nucleotides, the CDR3 is TGTGCCAGCAAGGACGGGGGGAGTTCGGTGACCCAGTACTTC.

This clonotype was recorded many times. The rearrangement links TRBV5-1 to TRBJ1-2; 7 nucleotides line up with TRBD1. There are 14 residues in the CDR3. Per germline, CDR1 SGHRS and CDR2 YFSETQ. V lost 1 base to trimming and J lost 7 bases; unmatched junction nucleotides: 7. The CDR3 is CASSLSVEGAGYTF. CDR3 bases: TGCGCCAGCAGCTTGTCGGTAGAGGGGGCTGGCTACACCTTC.

V usage is TRBV21-1 and J usage is TRBJ1-2. TRBV21-1 is marked as a pseudogene. The CDR3 contains 15 residues. The CDR3 sequence is CASIEPNYGRYGYTF. The CDR3 nucleotides are TGTGCCAGCATCGAACCGAACTACGGACGATATGGCTACACCTTC.

This clonotype was counted ten times or more. The J gene is TRBJ2-1, the V gene TRBV29-1, with a tentative D call TRBD2 (5 bases). The CDR3 spans 15 residues. The germline V gene encodes CDR1 SQVTM and CDR2 ANQGSEA. Between the trimmed V and J ends, which lost 4 bases and 4 bases, there was a span of 17 bases. CDR3 sequence (DNA): TGCAGCGTTGGGAGGACCAGCAGCTATTACAATGAGCAGTTCTTC. Its translation: CSVGRTSSYYNEQFF.

This chain uses TRBV9 with TRBJ1-2; 9 nucleotides match TRBD1. The V and J ends lost 1 base and 4 bases, in that order; junction bases with no gene match: 5. The CDR3 loop spans 15 amino acids. The germline CDR1 and CDR2 sequences are SGDLS and YYNGEE. CDR3 sequence (DNA): TGTGCCAGCAGCGTATGGACAGGGGACACCTATGGCTACACCTTC. Protein product: CASSVWTGDTYGYTF.

This clonotype was counted ten times or more. This rearrangement joins TRBV7-9 to TRBJ1-2; no reliable D call. The CDR3 loop spans 15 amino acids. Germline CDR1 is SEHNR and CDR2 is FQNEAQ (reference sequence). Trimming stripped 1 base from V and 8 bases from J, with 17 bases between. The CDR3 sequence: CASSLGVRTPDGYTF. Here the CDR3 DNA reads TGTGCCAGCAGCTTAGGAGTAAGGACCCCAGACGGCTACACCTTC.

This clonotype showed up many times. The chain uses TRBV9 and TRBJ2-3; possibly TRBD2 for D (6 bases). V was trimmed by 3 bases and J by 9 bases, leaving 14 bases between them. CDR3 size: 13 residues. Germline V gene lookup returns CDR1 SGDLS and CDR2 YYNGEE. CDR3: CASSEASELTQYF. Written as DNA, the CDR3 is TGTGCCAGCAGCGAGGCTAGCGAGTTGACGCAGTATTTT.

This clonotype was counted a few times. One junction end does not reproduce the germline sequence, and a read error may be involved. The rearrangement links TRBV7-2 to TRBJ2-7; 9 bases are shared with TRBD1. CDR1 and CDR2 from the germline V gene are SGHTA and FQGNSA. This CDR3 comprises 12 residues. CDR3 loop: CASSLAGDRANF. Written as DNA, the CDR3 is TGTGCCAGCAGCTTAGCCGGGGACAGGGCTAACTTC.

This clonotype was detected only once. The chain combines TRBV29-1 with TRBJ1-1; D might be TRBD1 (6 bases). This CDR3 region has 10 residues. From germline, CDR1 is SQVTM and CDR2 ANQGSEA. CDR3 sequence: CSGANTEAFF. CDR3 sequence (DNA): TGCTCGGGGGCGAACACTGAAGCTTTCTTT. Drawing the rest from reference TRBV29-1 and TRBJ1-1, the complete variable domain is SAVISQKPSRDICQRGTSLTIQCQVDSQVTMMFWYRQQPGQSLTLIATANQGSEATYESGFVIDKFPISRPNLTFSTLTVSNMSPEDSSIYLCSGANTEAFFGQGTRLTVV.

Many counts were recorded for this clonotype. J is TRBJ1-1 and V is TRBV7-9; TRBD1 matches at 7 bases. CDR1 SEHNR and CDR2 FQNEAQ come from the germline V gene (reference sequence). CDR3 length: 13 residues. V gave up 2 bases and J gave up 5 bases; unmatched junction bases: 2. CDR3 DNA: TGTGCCAGCAGCTTACGACAGGGAACTGAAGCTTTCTTT. Protein product: CASSLRQGTEAFF.

This clonotype has at least ten counts. The rearrangement uses TRBV2 and TRBJ2-1; 7 nucleotides agree with TRBD1. CDR3 length equals 14 residues. The trim removed 2 bases at V and 7 bases at J, leaving 5 bases unmatched. Germline values: CDR1 SNHLY, CDR2 FYNNEI. The CDR3 loop is CASSETGVWNEQFF. The CDR3 DNA is TGTGCCAGCAGTGAAACAGGGGTGTGGAATGAGCAGTTCTTC.

This clonotype turned up a few times. The genes are TRBV6-6 and TRBJ2-3; a weak D match, TRBD2 (5 bases). V lost 2 bases, J lost 3 bases, and 9 bases lay in between. The CDR3 has 14 amino acids. Germline assignment: CDR1 MNHNY and CDR2 SVGAGI (reference sequence). The CDR3 DNA sequence: TGTGCCAGCAGTTACGAGAGGGTGACAGATACGCAGTATTTT. Its translation: CASSYERVTDTQYF.

This clonotype was counted ten times or more. The chain has TRBV30 and TRBJ2-1; 10 bases match TRBD2. The CDR3 has 15 amino acids. The germline gives CDR1 GTSNPN, CDR2 SVGIG (reference sequence). V was pared by 1 base and J by 8 bases, with 8 bases of the junction left unmatched. As DNA, the CDR3 is TGTGCCTGGAGTGGGGCTAGCGGGAGTTGGTATGAGCAGTTCTTC. Its protein is CAWSGASGSWYEQFF.

This clonotype occurred many times. The chain couples TRBV12-3 or TRBV12-4 to TRBJ2-3; D call uncertain. With 3 bases removed from V and 6 bases from J, the gap between germline ends came to 7 bases. The CDR3 has 12 amino acids. In nucleotides, the CDR3 is TGTGCCAGCAGTTTTATAGGGGATACGCAGTATTTT. Translating gives CASSFIGDTQYF.